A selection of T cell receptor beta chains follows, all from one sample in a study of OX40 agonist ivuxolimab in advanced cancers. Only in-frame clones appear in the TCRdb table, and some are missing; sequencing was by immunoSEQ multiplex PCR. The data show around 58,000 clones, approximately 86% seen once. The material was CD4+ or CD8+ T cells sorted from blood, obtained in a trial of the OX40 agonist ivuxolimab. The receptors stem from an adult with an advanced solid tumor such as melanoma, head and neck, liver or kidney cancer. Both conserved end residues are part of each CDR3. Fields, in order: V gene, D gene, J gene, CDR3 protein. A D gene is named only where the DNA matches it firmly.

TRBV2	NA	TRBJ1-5	CASGWSPNQPQHF
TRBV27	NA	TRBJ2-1	CASSLVQGSYNEQFF
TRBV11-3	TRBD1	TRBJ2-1	CASSPGTGVNEQFF
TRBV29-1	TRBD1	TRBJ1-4	CSVTQQGGGKRKLFF
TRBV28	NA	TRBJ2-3	CASSYLSLADTQYF
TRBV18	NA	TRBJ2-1	CASSPRYGNGVAVSYNEQFF
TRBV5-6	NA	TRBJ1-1	CASSRDWGNTEAFF
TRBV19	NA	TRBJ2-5	CASSLGAPQETQYF
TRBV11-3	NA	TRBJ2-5	CASSHRTEMQETQYF
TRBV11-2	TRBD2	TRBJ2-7	CASSKTGGYEQYF
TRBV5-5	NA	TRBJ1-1	CASSLWTATEAFF
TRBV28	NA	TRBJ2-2	CASSSRQQLSTGELFF
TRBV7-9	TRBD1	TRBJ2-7	CASSSRDSLIYEQYF
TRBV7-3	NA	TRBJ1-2	CASSSDSYYGYTF
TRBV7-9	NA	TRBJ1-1	CASSSGWGTEAFF
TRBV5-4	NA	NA	CASSFRYSYEQYF
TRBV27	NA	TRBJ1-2	CASSPLGQEHGYTF
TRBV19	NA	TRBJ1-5	CASTTWNSQPQHF
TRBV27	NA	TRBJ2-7	CASSFTSHLSYEQYF
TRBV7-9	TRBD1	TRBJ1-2	CASSSTRQGPYYGYTF
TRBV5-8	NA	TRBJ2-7	CASSVNGQSYEQYF
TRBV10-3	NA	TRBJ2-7	CAIRDLRGAEQYF
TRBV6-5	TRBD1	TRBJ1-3	CASSSTRQGNEDF
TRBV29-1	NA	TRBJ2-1	CSVEERLSSYNEQFF
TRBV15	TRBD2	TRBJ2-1	CATSRVAGGTGEQFF
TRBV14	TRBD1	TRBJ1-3	CASSQEEEVARQGGHTIYF
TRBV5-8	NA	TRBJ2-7	CASSGGGHRSSYEQYF
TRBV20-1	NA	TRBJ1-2	CSARPSYGYTF
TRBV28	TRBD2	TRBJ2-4	CASSQQLAVNQNIQYF
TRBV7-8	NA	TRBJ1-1	CASSPAHGNTEAFF
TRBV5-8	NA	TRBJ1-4	CASSLGSRTNEKLFF
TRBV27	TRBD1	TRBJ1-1	CASSLQGGTEAFF
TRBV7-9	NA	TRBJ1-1	CASSAERRTEAFF
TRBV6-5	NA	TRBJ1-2	CASSYSGSNYGYTF
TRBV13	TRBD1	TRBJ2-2	CASSSDRAGELFF
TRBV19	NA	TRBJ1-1	CASSIGLSANTEAFF
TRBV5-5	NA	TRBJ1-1	CASSLGGNTEAFF
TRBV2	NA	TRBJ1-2	CASGGGYYGYTF
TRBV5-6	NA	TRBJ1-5	CASSLGGEPGEYSNQPQHF
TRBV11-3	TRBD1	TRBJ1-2	CASSTAGTGGDGYTF
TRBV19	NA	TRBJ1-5	CASSKDVDSNQPQHF
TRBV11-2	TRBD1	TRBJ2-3	CASSSPIGQGITDTQYF
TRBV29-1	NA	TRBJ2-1	CSVEKSNEQFF
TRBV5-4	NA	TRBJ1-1	CASSLEGAESLDTEAFF
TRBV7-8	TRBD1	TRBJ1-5	CASSSDREGYSNQPQHF
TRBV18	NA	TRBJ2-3	CASSPRSGGARDTQYF
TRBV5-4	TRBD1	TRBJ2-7	CASSLGGTGEEQYF
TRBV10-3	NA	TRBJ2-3	CAISEAGAPGDTQYF
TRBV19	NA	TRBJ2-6	CASSIEGTPAVVLTF
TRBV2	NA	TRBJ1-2	CASSESGGTNYGYTF
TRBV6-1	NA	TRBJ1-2	CASSDQGYTF
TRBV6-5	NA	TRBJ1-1	CASSYGEGNTEAFF